Each of the 5 T cell receptor beta chains below was sequenced from the same sample in a study of tumor-infiltrating lymphocytes in primary liver carcinoma. From approximately 0.5 ug of total RNA, TCR beta-specific cDNA was reverse-transcribed using a constant-region primer. Three-round nested multiplex PCR performed with slightly modified ARM-PCR produced the TCR beta libraries. Rounds one and two of PCR, each of around 9 cycles, were primed with TRBV1-TRBV30 forward primers and a C-beta reverse primer. TCRdb itself ran the multiplex PCR reads through MiXCR, one entry per CDR3 protein. The sample comprises approximately 92,000 distinct CDR3 sequences, 55% to 75% of which are singletons, and 9% to 10% rests with the top ten. Co-extraction yielded RNA and DNA from roughly 20-30 mg of unsorted bulk tissue. Sequencing input: liver tumor tissue from sampling region 5. This sample's subset: tumor region T5, tumor centre. These receptors were collected from a woman in her sixties or seventies with primary liver carcinoma and hepatitis B virus infection.

The chain couples TRBV28 to TRBJ2-7; D perhaps matches TRBD1 (6 bases). The CDR3 length is 14 residues. CDR1 is MDHEN and CDR2 is SYDVKM in the germline V gene. V lost 8 bases to trimming and J lost 0 bases, with 14 bases between them. CDR3 residues: CASVGADSSYEQYF. Written as DNA, the CDR3 is TGTGCCAGCGTGGGGGCCGACAGCTCCTACGAGCAGTACTTC.

This chain uses TRBV6-5 with TRBJ1-2; a possible D gene is TRBD1 (5 bases). The CDR3 has 13 residues. Trimming took off 2 bases at V and 13 bases at J, with 17 bases between the two ends. Germline V gene lookup returns CDR1 MNHEY and CDR2 SVGAGI. CDR3 in amino acids: CASSYGGSYDCTF. The DNA of the CDR3 is TGTGCCAGCAGTTACGGGGGATCCTATGACTGCACCTTC.

With respect to this clonotype: A much larger clone lies a single base off, so this may be a read error. The rearrangement links TRBV7-8 to TRBJ1-1; no clear D gene. In germline, CDR1 is SGHVS, CDR2 FQNEAQ. V was trimmed by 8 bases and J by 4 bases, leaving 14 bases between them. The CDR3 has 13 residues. CDR3 bases: TGTGCCAGCCAACCCGTAAGAAGCACTGAAGCTTTCTTT. Its translation is CASQPVRSTEAFF.

This clonotype was counted at least ten times. The gene calls are TRBV6-5 and TRBJ1-1; no clear D. The CDR3 length is 15 residues. V lost 2 bases and J lost 7, with 17 bases in between. Per the germline V gene, CDR1 is MNHEY and CDR2 is SVGAGI. This CDR3 reads CASSYRFGIRDEAFF. The CDR3 DNA reads TGTGCCAGCAGTTACAGGTTTGGGATCCGAGATGAAGCTTTCTTT.

Details on this clonotype: Relative to the germline gene, one junction end is altered; a read error may explain this. The chain carries TRBV29-1 and TRBJ2-7, with 8 bases fitting TRBD2. This CDR3 has 14 residues. Germline V lookup: CDR1 SQVTM, CDR2 ANQGSEA. The CDR3 sequence: CSVVPTSDRYEQYF. CDR3 coding DNA: TGCAGCGTTGTTCCGACTAGCGACCGCTACGAACAGTACTTC.